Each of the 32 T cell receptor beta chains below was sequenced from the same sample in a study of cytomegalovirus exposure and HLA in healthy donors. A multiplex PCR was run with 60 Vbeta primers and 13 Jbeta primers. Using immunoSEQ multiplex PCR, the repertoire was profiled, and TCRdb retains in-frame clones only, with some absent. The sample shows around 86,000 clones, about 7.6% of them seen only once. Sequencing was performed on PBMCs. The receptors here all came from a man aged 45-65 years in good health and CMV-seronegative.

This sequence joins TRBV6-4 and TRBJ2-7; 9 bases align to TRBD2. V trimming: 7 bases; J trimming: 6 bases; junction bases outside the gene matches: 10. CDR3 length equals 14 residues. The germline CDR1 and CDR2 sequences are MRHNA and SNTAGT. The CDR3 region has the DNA TGTGCCAGCACTCGCAGCGGGAGGAGCCGCGAGCAGTACTTC. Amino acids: CASTRSGRSREQYF.

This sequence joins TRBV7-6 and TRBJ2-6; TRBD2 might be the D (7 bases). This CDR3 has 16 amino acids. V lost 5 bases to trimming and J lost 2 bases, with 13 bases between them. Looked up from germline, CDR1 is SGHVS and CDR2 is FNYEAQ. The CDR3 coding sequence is TGTGCCAGCAGCCGTCTGGGGGGGCCTGGGGCCAACGTCCTGACTTTC. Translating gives CASSRLGGPGANVLTF.

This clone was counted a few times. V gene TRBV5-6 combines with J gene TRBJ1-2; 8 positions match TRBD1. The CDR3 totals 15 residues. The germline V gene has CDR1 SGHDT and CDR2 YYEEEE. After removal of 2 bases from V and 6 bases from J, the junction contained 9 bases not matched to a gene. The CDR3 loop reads CASSLWAQGVNGYTF. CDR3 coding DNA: TGTGCCAGCAGCTTATGGGCACAGGGGGTTAATGGCTACACCTTC.

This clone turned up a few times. In DNA form, the CDR3 reads TGTGCAAGTCGCCACGGTAAGGGGTCGGTCATTGATGAAAAACTGTTTTTT. This gives the protein CASRHGKGSVIDEKLFF. The genes are TRBV12-2 and TRBJ1-4; TRBD1, the table's D call, was not compared with the DNA. TRBV12-2 is a listed pseudogene. The CDR3 sequence is 17 residues long.

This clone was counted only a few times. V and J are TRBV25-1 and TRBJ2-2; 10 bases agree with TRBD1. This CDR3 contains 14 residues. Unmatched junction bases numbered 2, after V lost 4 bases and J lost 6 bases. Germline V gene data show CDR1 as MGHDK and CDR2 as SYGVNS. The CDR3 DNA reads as TGTGCCAGCAGTGGACAGGGGGCTCCCGGGGAGCTGTTTTTT. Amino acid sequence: CASSGQGAPGELFF.

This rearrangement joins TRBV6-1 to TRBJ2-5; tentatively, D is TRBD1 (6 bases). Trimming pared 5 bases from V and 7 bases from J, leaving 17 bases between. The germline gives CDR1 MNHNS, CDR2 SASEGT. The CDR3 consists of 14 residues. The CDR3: CASSNRDNVRTQYF. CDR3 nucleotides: TGTGCCAGCAGTAACCGGGACAACGTAAGGACCCAGTACTTC.

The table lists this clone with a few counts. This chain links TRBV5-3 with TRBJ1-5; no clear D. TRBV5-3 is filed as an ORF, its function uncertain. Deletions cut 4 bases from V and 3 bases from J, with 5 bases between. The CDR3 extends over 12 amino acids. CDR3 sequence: CARSPNNQPQHF. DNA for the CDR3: TGTGCCAGAAGCCCCAACAATCAGCCCCAGCATTTT.

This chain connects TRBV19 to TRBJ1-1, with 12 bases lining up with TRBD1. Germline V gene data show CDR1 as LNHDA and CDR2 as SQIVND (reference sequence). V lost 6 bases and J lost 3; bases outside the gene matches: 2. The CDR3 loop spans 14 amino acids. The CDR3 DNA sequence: TGTGCCAGTAGGGGACAGGGGGCCGACACTGAAGCTTTCTTT. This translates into CASRGQGADTEAFF.

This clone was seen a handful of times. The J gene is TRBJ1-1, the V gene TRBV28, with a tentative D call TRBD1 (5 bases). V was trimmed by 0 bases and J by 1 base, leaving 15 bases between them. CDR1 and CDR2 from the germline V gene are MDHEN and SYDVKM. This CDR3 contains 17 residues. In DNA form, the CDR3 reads TGTGCCAGCAGTTTATGGGGAACGAAGGGGAAGAACACTGAAGCTTTCTTT. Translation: CASSLWGTKGKNTEAFF.

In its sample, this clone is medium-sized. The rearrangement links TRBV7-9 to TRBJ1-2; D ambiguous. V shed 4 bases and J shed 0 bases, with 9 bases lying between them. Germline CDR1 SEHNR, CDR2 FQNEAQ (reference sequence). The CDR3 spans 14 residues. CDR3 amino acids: CASSSSSANYGYTF. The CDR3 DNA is TGTGCCAGCAGCTCCTCCAGCGCTAACTATGGCTACACCTTC.

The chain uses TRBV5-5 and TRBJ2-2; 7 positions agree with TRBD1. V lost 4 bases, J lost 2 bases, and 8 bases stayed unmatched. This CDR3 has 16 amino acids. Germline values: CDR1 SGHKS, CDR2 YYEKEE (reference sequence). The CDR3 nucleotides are TGTGCCAGCAGCCGGACCTGGGACAGAAACACCGGGGAGCTGTTTTTT. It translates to CASSRTWDRNTGELFF.

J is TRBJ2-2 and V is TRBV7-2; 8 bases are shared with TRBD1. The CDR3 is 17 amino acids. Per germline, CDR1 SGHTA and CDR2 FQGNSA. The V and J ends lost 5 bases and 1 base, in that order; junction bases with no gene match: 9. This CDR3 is CASSLQAGTGNTGELFF. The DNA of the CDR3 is TGTGCCAGCAGCCTCCAAGCCGGGACAGGGAACACCGGGGAGCTGTTTTTT.

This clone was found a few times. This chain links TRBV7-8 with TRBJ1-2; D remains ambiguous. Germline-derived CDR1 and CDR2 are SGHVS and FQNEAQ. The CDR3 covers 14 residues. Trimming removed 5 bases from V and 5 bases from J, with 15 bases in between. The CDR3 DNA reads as TGTGCCAGCAGCCCGGGATTCCATTCTTATGGCTACACCTTC. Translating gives CASSPGFHSYGYTF.

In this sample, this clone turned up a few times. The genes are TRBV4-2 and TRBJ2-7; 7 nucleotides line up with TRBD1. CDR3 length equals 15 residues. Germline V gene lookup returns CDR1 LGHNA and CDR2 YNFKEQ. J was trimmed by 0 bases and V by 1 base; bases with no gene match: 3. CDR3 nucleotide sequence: TGTGCCAGCAGCCAAGCGACAGGGCGCTCCTACGAGCAGTACTTC. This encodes CASSQATGRSYEQYF.

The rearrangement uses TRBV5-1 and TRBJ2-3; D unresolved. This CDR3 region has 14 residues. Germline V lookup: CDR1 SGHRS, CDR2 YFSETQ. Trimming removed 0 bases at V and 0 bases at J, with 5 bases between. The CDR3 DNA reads TGCGCCAGCAGCTTGGTCGGGAGCACAGATACGCAGTATTTT. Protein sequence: CASSLVGSTDTQYF.

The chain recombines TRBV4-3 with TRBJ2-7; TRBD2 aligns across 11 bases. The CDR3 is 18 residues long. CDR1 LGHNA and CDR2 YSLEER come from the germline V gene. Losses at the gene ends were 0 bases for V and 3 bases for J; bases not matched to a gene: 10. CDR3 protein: CASSQDLSGLAGGYEQYF. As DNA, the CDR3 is TGCGCCAGCAGCCAAGATCTTTCGGGGCTAGCGGGGGGCTACGAGCAGTACTTC.

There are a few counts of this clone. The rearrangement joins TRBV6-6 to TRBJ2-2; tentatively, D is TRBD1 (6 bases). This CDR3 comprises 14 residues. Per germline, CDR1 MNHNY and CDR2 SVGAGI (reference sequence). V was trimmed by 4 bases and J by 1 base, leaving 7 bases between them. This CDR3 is CASSSTGNTGELFF. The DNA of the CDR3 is TGTGCCAGCAGTTCGACAGGGAACACCGGGGAGCTGTTTTTT.

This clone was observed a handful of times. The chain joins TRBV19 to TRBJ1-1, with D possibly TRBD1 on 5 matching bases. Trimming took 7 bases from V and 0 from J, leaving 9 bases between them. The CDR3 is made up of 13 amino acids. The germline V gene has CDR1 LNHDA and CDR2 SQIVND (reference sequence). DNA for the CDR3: TGTGCCAGTAAGAGACAGATGAACACTGAAGCTTTCTTT. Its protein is CASKRQMNTEAFF.

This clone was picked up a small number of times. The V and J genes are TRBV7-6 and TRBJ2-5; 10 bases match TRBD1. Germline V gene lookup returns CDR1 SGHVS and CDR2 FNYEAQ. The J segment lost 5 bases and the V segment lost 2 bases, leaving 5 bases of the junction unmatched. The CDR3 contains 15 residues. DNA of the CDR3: TGTGCCAGCAGCTTACTACGGACAGGGGGTGAGACCCAGTACTTC. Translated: CASSLLRTGGETQYF.

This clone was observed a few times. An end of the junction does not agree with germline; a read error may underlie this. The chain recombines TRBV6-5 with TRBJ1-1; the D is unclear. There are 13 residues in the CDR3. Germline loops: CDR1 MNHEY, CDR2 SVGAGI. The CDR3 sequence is CASSYNLQSREAF. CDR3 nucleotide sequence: TGTGCCAGCAGTTATAACCTGCAGTCCCGGGAGGCTTTT.

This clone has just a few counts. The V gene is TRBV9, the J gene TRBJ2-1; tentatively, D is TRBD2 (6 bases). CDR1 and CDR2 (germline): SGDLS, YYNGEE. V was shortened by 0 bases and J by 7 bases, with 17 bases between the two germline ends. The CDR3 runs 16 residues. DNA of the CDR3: TGTGCCAGCAGCGTAGCTAGCGTAAAGAGGGGAAATGAGCAGTTCTTC. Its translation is CASSVASVKRGNEQFF.

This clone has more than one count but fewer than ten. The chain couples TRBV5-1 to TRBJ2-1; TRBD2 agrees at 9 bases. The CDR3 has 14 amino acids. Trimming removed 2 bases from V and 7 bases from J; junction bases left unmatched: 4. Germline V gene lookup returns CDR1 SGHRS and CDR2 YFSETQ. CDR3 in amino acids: CASSFRGRENEQFF. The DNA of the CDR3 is TGCGCCAGCAGCTTCCGCGGGAGGGAAAATGAGCAGTTCTTC.

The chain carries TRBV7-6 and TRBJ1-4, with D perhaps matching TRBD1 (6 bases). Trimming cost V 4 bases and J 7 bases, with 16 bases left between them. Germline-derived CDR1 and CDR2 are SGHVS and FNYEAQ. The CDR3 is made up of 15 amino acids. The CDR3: CASSSGRGMSEKLFF. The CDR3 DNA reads TGTGCCAGCAGCTCAGGGAGGGGGATGAGTGAAAAACTGTTTTTT.

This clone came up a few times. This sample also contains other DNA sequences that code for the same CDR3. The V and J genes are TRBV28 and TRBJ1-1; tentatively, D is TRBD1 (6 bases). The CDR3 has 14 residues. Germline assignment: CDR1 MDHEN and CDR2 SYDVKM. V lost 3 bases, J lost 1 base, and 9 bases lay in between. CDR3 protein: CASSFTGKNTEAFF. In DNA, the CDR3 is TGTGCCAGCAGTTTCACAGGGAAGAACACTGAAGCTTTCTTT.

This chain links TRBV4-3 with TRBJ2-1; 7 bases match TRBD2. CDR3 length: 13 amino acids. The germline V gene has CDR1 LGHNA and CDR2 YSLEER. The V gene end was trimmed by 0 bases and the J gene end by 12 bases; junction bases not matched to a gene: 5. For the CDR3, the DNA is TGCGCCAGCAGCCAAGATGGGACGGGAGGGCAGTTCTTC. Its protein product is CASSQDGTGGQFF.

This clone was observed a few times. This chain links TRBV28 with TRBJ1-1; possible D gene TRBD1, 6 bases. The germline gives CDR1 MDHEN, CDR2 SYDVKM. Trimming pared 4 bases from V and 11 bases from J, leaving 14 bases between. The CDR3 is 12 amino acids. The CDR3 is CASSSRQEKAFF. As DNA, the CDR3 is TGTGCCAGCAGTTCACGACAGGAAAAGGCTTTCTTT.

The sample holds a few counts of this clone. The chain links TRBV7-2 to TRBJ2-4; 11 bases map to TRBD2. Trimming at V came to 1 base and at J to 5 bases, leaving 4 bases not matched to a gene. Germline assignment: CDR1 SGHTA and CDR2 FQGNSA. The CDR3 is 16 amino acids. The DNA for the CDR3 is TGTGCCAGCAGCTTAGGTAGCGGGAGGGCCCAAAACATTCAGTACTTC. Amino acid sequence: CASSLGSGRAQNIQYF.

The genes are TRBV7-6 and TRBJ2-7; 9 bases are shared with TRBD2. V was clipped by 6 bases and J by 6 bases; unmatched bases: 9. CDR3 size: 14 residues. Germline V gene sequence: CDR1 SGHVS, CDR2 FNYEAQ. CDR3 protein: CASRPGLAVCEQYF. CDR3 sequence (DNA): TGTGCCAGCAGACCGGGACTAGCCGTTTGCGAGCAGTACTTC. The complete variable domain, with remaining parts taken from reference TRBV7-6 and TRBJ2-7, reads GAGVSQSPRYKVTKRGQDVALRCDPISGHVSLYWYRQALGQGPEFLTYFNYEAQQDKSGLPNDRFSAERPEGSISTLTIQRTEQRDSAMYRCASRPGLAVCEQYFGPGTRLTVT.

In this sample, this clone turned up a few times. CDR3 sequence (DNA): TGTGCCAGCAGTTACTCGACAGGGGGCGCAACGTACGAGCAGTACTTC. Translated: CASSYSTGGATYEQYF. The chain has TRBV6-5 and TRBJ2-7, with TRBD1 matching over 10 bases. Germline CDR1 and CDR2: MNHEY and SVGAGI. The CDR3 has 16 residues. V lost 0 bases to trimming and J lost 4 bases; unmatched junction nucleotides: 6.

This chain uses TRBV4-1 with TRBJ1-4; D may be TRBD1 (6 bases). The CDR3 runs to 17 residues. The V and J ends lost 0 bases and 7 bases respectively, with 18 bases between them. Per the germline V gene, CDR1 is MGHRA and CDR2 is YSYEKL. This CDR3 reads CASSQDFTGTVSEKLFF. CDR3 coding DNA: TGCGCCAGCAGCCAAGATTTCACAGGGACGGTTAGTGAAAAACTGTTTTTT.

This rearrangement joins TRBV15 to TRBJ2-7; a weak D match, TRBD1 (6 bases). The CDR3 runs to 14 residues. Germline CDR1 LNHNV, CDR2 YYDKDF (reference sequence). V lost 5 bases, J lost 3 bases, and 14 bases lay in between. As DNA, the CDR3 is TGTGCCACCAGCTTGACAGGTCAGAACTACGAGCAGTACTTC. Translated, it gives CATSLTGQNYEQYF.

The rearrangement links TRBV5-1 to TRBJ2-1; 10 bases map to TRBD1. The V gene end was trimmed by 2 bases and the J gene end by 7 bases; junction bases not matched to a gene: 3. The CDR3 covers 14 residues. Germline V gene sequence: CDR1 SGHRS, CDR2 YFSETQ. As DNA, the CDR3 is TGCGCCAGCAGCTTAGGGACAGGGGAAAATGAGCAGTTCTTC. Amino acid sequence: CASSLGTGENEQFF.